Listed below are T cell receptor beta chains from one sample, sequenced in a study of vaccination and CD4 T cells after COVID-19. These TCRs are of unknown antigen specificity. TCRdb re-analysed the PCR reads in MiXCR, keeping a single row per CDR3 protein. The sample holds 10,000 to 12,000 distinct CDR3 sequences, around a third seen once. The sample comprised CD4+ T cells from blood, cultured in vitro. These receptors came from a human donor who had recovered from COVID-19. CDR3s include the opening cysteine and the closing phenylalanine or tryptophan. A D gene is named only where the DNA matches it firmly. Clone sizes are given selectively: once, few, many, or a class where the clone is expanded.

clone_size cdr3_length j_call v_call d_call cdr3_aa cdr3_nt
- 13 TRBJ2-7 TRBV5-5 - CASSHLQPYEQYF TGTGCCAGCAGCCACTTACAGCCCTACGAGCAGTACTTC
- 15 TRBJ2-7 TRBV28 - CASSLQHRNFYEQYF TGTGCCAGCAGCCTCCAGCACAGGAACTTTTACGAGCAGTACTTC
medium-sized 11 TRBJ1-2 TRBV20-1 - CSARGGTGYTF TGCAGTGCTAGGGGGGGGACTGGCTACACCTTC
- 14 TRBJ1-5 TRBV28 - CASSLHRDDQPQHF TGTGCCAGCTCCCTTCACAGGGACGATCAGCCCCAGCATTTT
- 13 TRBJ2-3 TRBV2 - CASSERYTDTQYF TGTGCCAGCAGTGAACGGTACACAGATACGCAGTATTTT
- 13 TRBJ2-1 TRBV7-3 TRBD2 CASSFALAGLQFF TGTGCCAGCAGCTTTGCGCTAGCGGGGTTGCAGTTCTTC
- 13 TRBJ1-1 TRBV20-1 - CSARIGRGTEAFF TGCAGTGCTAGAATTGGCAGGGGAACTGAAGCTTTCTTT
- 14 TRBJ1-1 TRBV7-2 - CASSSGVMNTEAFF TGTGCCAGCAGCTCAGGGGTAATGAACACTGAAGCTTTCTTT
few 15 TRBJ1-5 TRBV2 - CASSDRRINNQPQHF TGTGCCAGCAGTGATAGGCGGATTAACAATCAGCCCCAGCATTTT
- 14 TRBJ1-1 TRBV5-1 TRBD1 CASSRQGLDTEAFF TGCGCCAGCAGCAGACAGGGGCTCGACACTGAAGCTTTCTTT
- 15 TRBJ1-2 TRBV6-1 TRBD1 CASSDATGVDYGYTF TGTGCCAGCAGTGACGCGACAGGGGTGGACTATGGCTACACCTTC
- 15 TRBJ2-7 TRBV25-1 TRBD1 CASSGGTGGTSGQYF TGTGCCAGCAGTGGAGGGACAGGGGGTACGTCCGGGCAGTACTTC
medium-sized 16 TRBJ2-3 TRBV20-1 TRBD2 CSAPSPASGRGDTQYF TGCAGTGCTCCCTCCCCGGCTAGCGGGAGAGGAGATACGCAGTATTTT
- 16 TRBJ2-3 TRBV20-1 - CSARVGRGSSTDTQYF TGCAGTGCTAGAGTAGGAAGGGGATCGAGCACAGATACGCAGTATTTT
- 14 TRBJ2-1 TRBV11-1 - CASSFSGLYNEQFF TGTGCCAGCAGCTTTAGCGGACTGTACAATGAGCAGTTCTTC
few 15 TRBJ1-1 TRBV6-1 TRBD1 CASNGQGARNTEAFF TGTGCCAGCAATGGACAGGGGGCCAGGAACACTGAAGCTTTCTTT
- 14 TRBJ2-3 TRBV15 - CATKDQGAGDTQYF TGTGCCACCAAGGATCAAGGGGCAGGAGATACGCAGTATTTT
- 15 TRBJ1-6 TRBV9 TRBD1 CASSIGGQGASPLHF TGTGCCAGCAGCATAGGGGGACAGGGGGCTTCACCCCTCCACTTT
- 16 TRBJ2-7 TRBV7-9 TRBD1 CASSQGSGQGLYEQYF TGTGCCAGCAGCCAAGGGTCGGGACAGGGGTTATACGAGCAGTACTTC